The present T cell receptor (beta chain) was sequenced within a study of blood T cell repertoires in COVID-19. The data were produced by immunoSEQ multiplex PCR, yet TCRdb's version contains in-frame clones alone and is incomplete. The sample has some 33,000 clones; 91% are singletons. Germline V lookup: CDR1 SQVTM, CDR2 ANQGSEA. V was pared by 7 bases and J by 4 bases, with 7 bases between. The CDR3 is 10 amino acids. The chain combines TRBV29-1 with TRBJ1-1; a weak D match, TRBD1 (6 bases). Sequenced sample: peripheral blood. This TCR derives from a human donor in a cohort sampled during active COVID-19. The CDR3 region is CSGGGTEAFF. CDR3 coding DNA: TGCAGCGGAGGGGGCACTGAAGCTTTCTTT.